The present entry profiles one T cell receptor beta chain with its context. The antigen remains unidentified. Samples came from healthy bone marrow donors. This entry comes from a study of cytomegalovirus exposure and HLA in healthy donors. The V gene's germline CDR1 is SGDLS and CDR2 YYNGEE. This CDR3 has 14 amino acids. The ends lost 4 bases at V and 5 bases at J; junction bases unmatched: 5. In the PCR, 60 Vbeta and 13 Jbeta primers were used. Using immunoSEQ multiplex PCR, the repertoire was profiled, and TCRdb retains in-frame clones only, with some absent. The sample lists some 130,000 clones, approximately 80% occurring once. General observations from the study: A prior analysis recorded that most TCR beta V segments were productive about 87% or about 30% of the time. TCR beta sequences numbering 16,951 were associated with HLA alleles at 0.05 false discovery rate in a later analysis. Trimming of TCR beta V- and J-genes showed a link, identified in a later analysis, to a missense DCLRE1C variant.

The chain links TRBV9 to TRBJ1-1; 10 positions agree with TRBD1. The sequence was obtained from a male donor in good health and CMV-seronegative. Input material: PBMCs. This CDR3 is CASSPWDRGTEAFF. The CDR3 nucleotides are TGTGCCAGCAGCCCCTGGGACAGGGGAACTGAAGCTTTCTTT. The full variable domain, completed using reference TRBV9 and TRBJ1-1, is DSGVTQTPKHLITATGQRVTLRCSPRSGDLSVYWYQQSLDQGLQFLIQYYNGEERAKGNILERFSAQQFPDLHSELNLSSLELGDSALYFCASSPWDRGTEAFFGQGTRLTVV.